This entry lists 13 T cell receptor beta chains sequenced from one sample in a study of blood T cell repertoires in COVID-19. Sequencing used immunoSEQ multiplex PCR; TCRdb keeps in-frame clones, though not all of them. This table has 200,000 or so clones, about 82% appearing once. Sequenced material: peripheral blood. The receptors originated from a woman in her 30s with acute or convalescent COVID-19.

The chain links TRBV5-5 to TRBJ1-2; 9 positions match TRBD1. The CDR3 length is 19 residues. V lost 1 base to trimming and J lost 1 base; unmatched junction nucleotides: 14. The germline V gene encodes CDR1 SGHKS and CDR2 YYEKEE (reference sequence). DNA for the CDR3: TGTGCCAGCAGCTTGAGGCAGAGACAGGGGGGCGCTTTTAACTATGGCTACACCTTC. It codes for CASSLRQRQGGAFNYGYTF.

This chain connects TRBV7-2 to TRBJ2-5; TRBD2 might be the D (6 bases). Germline V gene lookup returns CDR1 SGHTA and CDR2 FQGNSA. CDR3 size: 14 residues. Trimming took off 3 bases at V and 2 bases at J, with 10 bases between the two ends. CDR3 loop: CASSFRLDQETQYF. CDR3 coding DNA: TGTGCCAGCAGCTTTAGACTAGATCAAGAGACCCAGTACTTC. Variable domain in full (rest from reference TRBV7-2 and TRBJ2-5): GAGVSQSPSNKVTEKGKDVELRCDPISGHTALYWYRQSLGQGLEFLIYFQGNSAPDKSGLPSDRFSAERTGGSVSTLTIQRTQQEDSAVYLCASSFRLDQETQYFGPGTRLLVL.

The chain uses TRBV7-2 and TRBJ1-4; 7 bases are shared with TRBD1. Germline V lookup: CDR1 SGHTA, CDR2 FQGNSA. This CDR3 has 13 amino acids. Trimming took 1 base from V and 8 from J; bases not matched to a gene: 1. The CDR3: CASSLDRGEKLFF. The CDR3 DNA reads TGTGCCAGCAGCTTAGACAGGGGCGAAAAACTGTTTTTT.

The chain employs TRBV20-1 and TRBJ1-2, with D hard to call. Germline assignment: CDR1 DFQATT and CDR2 SNEGSKA (reference sequence). The V end was cut by 3 bases, the J end by 7 bases, with 15 bases between. This CDR3 spans 13 amino acids. The CDR3 DNA sequence: TGCAGTGCTAGTAATCCGGGGATGGGTGGCTACACCTTC. Protein product: CSASNPGMGGYTF.

V is TRBV5-1 and J is TRBJ2-2; the match to TRBD2 covers 10 bases. CDR1 SGHRS and CDR2 YFSETQ come from the germline V gene. This CDR3 region has 16 residues. V was pared by 2 bases and J by 7 bases, with 8 bases of the junction left unmatched. The CDR3 sequence: CASSLRAGGPGGELFF. As DNA, the CDR3 is TGCGCCAGCAGCTTAAGAGCGGGAGGGCCCGGCGGGGAGCTGTTTTTT.

This clone showed up just a few times. CDR3 loop: CAISDPIARSREQYF. The CDR3 DNA is TGTGCCATCAGTGACCCCATAGCAAGGTCCCGCGAGCAGTACTTC. The chain couples TRBV10-3 to TRBJ2-7; D is undetermined. Germline CDR1 is ENHRY and CDR2 is SYGVKD. The CDR3 sequence is 15 residues long. The V and J ends lost 3 bases and 6 bases respectively, with 18 bases between them.

Only one count was recorded for this clone. The chain combines TRBV7-2 with TRBJ2-1; 9 nucleotides line up with TRBD2. V lost 5 bases and J lost 12; bases outside the gene matches: 5. From germline, CDR1 is SGHTA and CDR2 FQGNSA. This CDR3 has 12 amino acids. This CDR3 is CASSPPGLAQFF. DNA for the CDR3: TGTGCCAGCAGCCCGCCGGGACTAGCGCAGTTCTTC.

The chain has TRBV7-9 and TRBJ2-7; 8 bases are shared with TRBD1. CDR3 length: 15 residues. The germline V gene encodes CDR1 SEHNR and CDR2 FQNEAQ (reference sequence). V trimming: 5 bases; J trimming: 7 bases; junction bases outside the gene matches: 13. The CDR3 DNA follows: TGTGCCAGCAGCCAAACGGGGCGGCGGGACAGGGAGCAGTACTTC. Amino acids: CASSQTGRRDREQYF.

This clone was observed a handful of times. The rearrangement uses TRBV9 and TRBJ2-7; TRBD2 might be the D (5 bases). The CDR3 is made up of 14 amino acids. The V and J ends lost 0 bases and 2 bases respectively, with 9 bases between them. Per the germline V gene, CDR1 is SGDLS and CDR2 is YYNGEE. In nucleotides, the CDR3 is TGTGCCAGCAGCGTAGTGGACGGGGCCTACGAGCAGTACTTC. Residues: CASSVVDGAYEQYF. The full variable domain, in which reference TRBV9 and TRBJ2-7 provide the parts outside the CDR3, is DSGVTQTPKHLITATGQRVTLRCSPRSGDLSVYWYQQSLDQGLQFLIQYYNGEERAKGNILERFSAQQFPDLHSELNLSSLELGDSALYFCASSVVDGAYEQYFGPGTRLTVT.

CDR3 DNA: TGTGCCAGCAGCCTATACGAGGTTGGCTACACCTTC. Protein product: CASSLYEVGYTF. V and J are TRBV7-9 and TRBJ1-2; D uncertain. The V end was cut by 5 bases, the J end by 7 bases, with 11 bases between. Germline V gives CDR1 SEHNR, CDR2 FQNEAQ (reference sequence). The CDR3 consists of 12 residues.

The chain carries TRBV30 and TRBJ1-3; D not resolved. Looked up from germline, CDR1 is GTSNPN and CDR2 is SVGIG (reference sequence). Trimming shortened V by 0 bases and J by 4 bases, and 13 bases separated the two germline ends. The CDR3 covers 15 residues. In DNA form, the CDR3 reads TGTGCCTGGAGTGTACGGGCGCGGGTCGGAAACACCATATATTTT. It codes for CAWSVRARVGNTIYF.

This clone was recorded a few times. The rearrangement uses TRBV7-9 and TRBJ1-4; 8 bases are shared with TRBD1. V trimming: 6 bases; J trimming: 11 bases; junction bases outside the gene matches: 11. The length of the CDR3 is 14 residues. Germline CDR1 reads SEHNR; CDR2 reads FQNEAQ (reference sequence). The CDR3 coding sequence is TGTGCCAGCAGTCATGACAGGGGTTTCGGGAAACTGTTTTTT. Translating it yields CASSHDRGFGKLFF.

This clone was detected once. This chain links TRBV19 with TRBJ2-1; tentative D call: TRBD2 (6 bases). Germline values: CDR1 LNHDA, CDR2 SQIVND (reference sequence). The CDR3 sequence is 15 residues long. V lost 0 bases and J 5 bases, leaving 11 bases between the germline ends. The CDR3 DNA sequence: TGTGCCAGTAGTATAGATCGCGGGAAAAACAATGAGCAGTTCTTC. Translating gives CASSIDRGKNNEQFF. Complete variable domain (other parts from reference TRBV19 and TRBJ2-1): DGGITQSPKYLFRKEGQNVTLSCEQNLNHDAMYWYRQDPGQGLRLIYYSQIVNDFQKGDIAEGYSVSREKKESFPLTVTSAQKNPTAFYLCASSIDRGKNNEQFFGPGTRLTVL.